These T cell receptor beta chains were read from a single sample in a study of technical replicates of blood from a few donors. Some clones are missing from TCRdb's copy, which holds only in-frame ones; the method was immunoSEQ multiplex PCR. This sample carries tens of thousands of clones, over 75% of them seen once, and the ten largest clones take 4% to 5%. Material: PBMCs. The receptors were sampled from a human donor in good health. Some clones in this sample may be carry-over from other donors' samples. Both conserved end residues are part of each CDR3. A D gene is named only where the DNA matches it firmly. Only part of the rows carry a size: once, few, many, or a class if the clone is expanded.

>NA|TRBJ1-1|NA|TRBV11-1|15
CASSLDVGRRTEAFF
TGTGCCAGCAGCTTAGATGTGGGCAGGCGCACTGAAGCTTTCTTT
>NA|TRBJ2-2|NA|TRBV14|13
CASSPLAGRELFF
TGTGCCAGCAGCCCACTAGCAGGGCGAGAGCTGTTTTTT
>NA|TRBJ2-1|TRBD2|TRBV7-3|17
CASSLRSAGVSYNEQFF
TGTGCCAGCAGCTTAAGATCTGCGGGAGTCTCTTACAATGAGCAGTTCTTC
>NA|TRBJ2-5|NA|TRBV7-2|13
CASRGHGQETQYF
TGTGCCAGCAGAGGACACGGACAAGAGACCCAGTACTTC
>NA|TRBJ2-1|TRBD2|TRBV30|15
CAFYPLAGGYNEQFF
TGTGCCTTCTACCCTTTAGCGGGGGGGTACAATGAGCAGTTCTTC
>NA|TRBJ1-2|NA|TRBV9|14
CASSPASSNYGYTF
TGTGCCAGCAGCCCCGCCAGTTCTAACTATGGCTACACCTTC
>NA|TRBJ2-7|TRBD1|TRBV7-8|15
CASSLGRQGQGEQYF
TGTGCCAGCAGCTTAGGGAGACAGGGGCAGGGGGAGCAGTACTTC
>few|TRBJ1-1|NA|TRBV7-6|16
CASSPTAGGGGTEAFF
TGTGCCAGCAGCCCCACTGCGGGGGGGGGCGGCACTGAAGCTTTCTTT
>once|TRBJ2-7|TRBD2|TRBV2|14
CASSESLASGGRYF
TGTGCCAGCAGTGAATCTCTGGCTAGCGGGGGACGGTACTTC
>NA|TRBJ2-7|TRBD2|TRBV5-1|16
CASSPQASGRRGEQYF
TGCGCCAGCAGCCCGCAGGCTAGCGGGAGACGTGGCGAGCAGTACTTC
>NA|TRBJ2-5|TRBD2|TRBV12-5|14
CASGLVPPSGGHYF
TGTGCTAGTGGTTTGGTACCGCCTAGCGGGGGGCACTACTTC
>NA|TRBJ1-5|NA|TRBV21-1|17
CASSTRDRKDSNQPQHF
TGTGCCAGCAGCACCCGGGACAGGAAGGATAGCAATCAGCCCCAGCATTTT
>once|TRBJ2-7|NA|TRBV5-1|14
CASRPWAGDYEQYF
TGCGCCAGCAGACCTTGGGCAGGGGACTACGAGCAGTACTTC
>NA|TRBJ2-1|NA|TRBV7-9|13
CASSFSSYNEQFF
TGTGCCAGCAGCTTTTCGTCCTACAATGAGCAGTTCTTC
>NA|TRBJ2-1|NA|TRBV5-4|16
CASSLAVGLAPGEQFF
TGTGCCAGCAGCTTGGCCGTGGGGCTCGCACCAGGGGAGCAGTTCTTC
>NA|TRBJ1-4|NA|TRBV11-2|20
CASSLDGSHSFSATNEKLFF
TGTGCCAGCAGCTTAGATGGTAGTCACAGCTTTTCGGCAACTAATGAAAAACTGTTTTTT
>NA|TRBJ1-3|NA|TRBV5-4|16
CASSLGAGRSGNTIYF
TGTGCCAGCAGCTTGGGTGCGGGGCGCTCTGGAAACACCATATATTTT
>NA|TRBJ2-3|NA|TRBV18|13
CASSPSITDTQYF
TGTGCCAGCTCACCGAGTATCACAGATACGCAGTATTTT
>large|TRBJ1-6|NA|TRBV4-1|16
CASSPSIRQAHSPLHF
TGCGCCAGCAGCCCATCTATCCGGCAGGCCCATTCACCCCTCCACTTT
>NA|TRBJ2-3|TRBD2|TRBV6-1|14
CASMVAGGTDTQYF
TGTGCCAGCATGGTAGCGGGGGGCACAGATACGCAGTATTTT
>NA|TRBJ2-2|NA|TRBV6-4|13
CASSDSASGELFF
TGTGCCAGCAGTGACTCGGCTAGTGGGGAGCTGTTTTTT
>NA|TRBJ2-7|TRBD1|TRBV27|15
CASSIQGFLLYEQYF
TGTGCCAGCAGCATACAGGGGTTTCTTCTTTACGAGCAGTACTTC
>NA|TRBJ1-1|NA|TRBV27|14
CASSLSGPSFEAFF
TGTGCCAGCAGTTTATCGGGGCCCTCGTTTGAAGCTTTCTTT
>NA|TRBJ2-1|NA|TRBV29-1|13
CSWWGVVYNEQFF
TGCAGCTGGTGGGGGGTAGTTTACAATGAGCAGTTCTTC
>NA|TRBJ1-3|TRBD1|TRBV18|15
CASSPGTGSGNTIYF
TGTGCCAGCTCGCCGGGGACAGGGTCAGGAAACACCATATATTTT
>NA|TRBJ1-1|NA|TRBV7-9|13
CASRLSAGIEAFF
TGTGCCAGCAGATTGTCCGCCGGGATTGAAGCTTTCTTT
>NA|TRBJ2-7|TRBD1|TRBV7-6|15
CASSQGAGVHHEQYF
TGTGCCAGCAGCCAGGGGGCAGGGGTTCACCACGAGCAGTACTTC
>NA|TRBJ1-6|NA|TRBV13|17
CASNSRRVSSYNSPLHF
TGTGCCAGCAACTCTAGGAGGGTTTCCTCCTATAATTCACCCCTCCACTTT
>few|TRBJ1-3|NA|TRBV4-3|15
CASSQDRSTGNTIYF
TGCGCCAGCAGCCAAGACAGGTCTACTGGAAACACCATATATTTT
>few|TRBJ1-6|TRBD1|TRBV30|14
CAWSVQGVGPPLHF
TGTGCCTGGAGTGTTCAGGGGGTAGGTCCACCCCTCCACTTT
>NA|TRBJ2-7|TRBD2|TRBV6-1|14
CASLKGLEFGEQYF
TGTGCCAGCCTTAAGGGACTAGAGTTCGGGGAGCAGTACTTC
>once|TRBJ2-7|NA|TRBV6-5|13
CASATRTSYEQYF
TGTGCCAGCGCGACGAGGACATCCTACGAGCAGTACTTC
>once|TRBJ2-1|TRBD1|TRBV9|15
CASRGRKGADNEQFF
TGTGCCAGCAGAGGAAGGAAGGGGGCGGACAATGAGCAGTTCTTC
>NA|TRBJ1-6|NA|TRBV2|15
CASKGSRQTNSPLHF
TGTGCCAGCAAAGGGTCGAGACAGACCAATTCACCCCTCCACTTT
>once|TRBJ2-3|NA|TRBV4-1|17
CASSQDPGQRGADTQYF
TGCGCCAGCAGCCAAGACCCAGGACAGCGAGGGGCAGATACGCAGTATTTT
>NA|TRBJ2-1|TRBD2|TRBV19|18
CASSAGTSGYSSYNEQFF
TGTGCCAGTAGTGCAGGGACTAGCGGGTATAGCTCCTACAATGAGCAGTTCTTC
>once|TRBJ1-6|NA|TRBV9|14
CASSVYGVMTPLHF
TGTGCCAGCAGCGTATACGGGGTCATGACACCCCTCCACTTT
>NA|TRBJ2-1|NA|TRBV11-2|16
CASSSDSVLSYNEQFF
TGTGCCAGCAGCTCTGACTCGGTCCTATCCTACAATGAGCAGTTCTTC
>NA|TRBJ2-7|NA|TRBV9|14
CASQRHTGSYEQYF
TGTGCCAGCCAGAGACATACCGGCTCCTACGAGCAGTACTTC
>NA|TRBJ2-1|TRBD2|TRBV12-5|14
CASGLIGTSGEQFF
TGTGCTAGTGGTTTGATAGGGACTAGCGGGGAGCAGTTCTTC
>NA|TRBJ2-7|NA|TRBV10-3|14
CAISDEGSFGEQYF
TGTGCCATCAGTGACGAGGGTAGTTTTGGCGAGCAGTACTTC
>NA|TRBJ1-1|NA|TRBV27|14
CASSLTGPNTEAFF
TGTGCCAGCAGTTTAACAGGCCCGAACACTGAAGCTTTCTTT
>NA|TRBJ2-4|NA|TRBV6-6|14
CASSYSRGKNIQYF
TGTGCCAGCAGTTACTCCCGCGGCAAAAACATTCAGTACTTC
>NA|TRBJ2-7|NA|TRBV14|10
CASSPDEQYF
TGTGCCAGCTCCCCCGACGAGCAGTACTTC
>NA|TRBJ2-1|TRBD1|TRBV6-5|14
CASSYTGQGNEQFF
TGTGCCAGCAGTTACACCGGACAGGGCAATGAGCAGTTCTTC
>few|TRBJ1-5|NA|TRBV27|15
CASSPGWANNQPQHF
TGTGCCAGCAGCCCGGGGTGGGCAAACAATCAGCCCCAGCATTTT
>NA|TRBJ2-6|TRBD1|TRBV27|17
CASSAGTGYSGANVLTF
TGTGCCAGCAGTGCCGGGACAGGGTACTCTGGGGCCAACGTCCTGACTTTC
>NA|TRBJ2-7|TRBD2|TRBV7-2|17
CASSFAGTSGRAYEQYF
TGTGCCAGCAGCTTCGCCGGGACTAGCGGGAGGGCCTACGAGCAGTACTTC
>few|TRBJ1-2|NA|TRBV7-9|13
CASSFGGSYGYTF
TGTGCCAGCAGCTTCGGGGGGAGCTATGGCTACACCTTC
>NA|TRBJ2-7|NA|TRBV29-1|11
CSVDEGHEQYF
TGCAGCGTTGATGAGGGCCACGAGCAGTACTTC
>NA|TRBJ2-1|TRBD2|TRBV29-1|15
CSVEDGLAGGNEQFF
TGCAGCGTTGAAGATGGGCTAGCGGGGGGAAATGAGCAGTTCTTC
>few|TRBJ2-5|TRBD1|TRBV11-1|14
CASSTDRASKTQYF
TGTGCCAGCAGCACGGACAGGGCTTCTAAGACCCAGTACTTC
>few|TRBJ2-1|NA|TRBV9|13
CASLCASYNEQFF
TGTGCCAGTTTATGCGCCTCCTACAATGAGCAGTTCTTC
>NA|TRBJ1-2|NA|TRBV27|13
CASSLNGDYGYTF
TGTGCCAGCAGTTTAAACGGGGACTATGGCTACACCTTC
>few|TRBJ2-3|TRBD2|TRBV30|14
CAWSVLAGRDTQYF
TGTGCCTGGAGTGTGCTAGCGGGAAGGGATACGCAGTATTTT